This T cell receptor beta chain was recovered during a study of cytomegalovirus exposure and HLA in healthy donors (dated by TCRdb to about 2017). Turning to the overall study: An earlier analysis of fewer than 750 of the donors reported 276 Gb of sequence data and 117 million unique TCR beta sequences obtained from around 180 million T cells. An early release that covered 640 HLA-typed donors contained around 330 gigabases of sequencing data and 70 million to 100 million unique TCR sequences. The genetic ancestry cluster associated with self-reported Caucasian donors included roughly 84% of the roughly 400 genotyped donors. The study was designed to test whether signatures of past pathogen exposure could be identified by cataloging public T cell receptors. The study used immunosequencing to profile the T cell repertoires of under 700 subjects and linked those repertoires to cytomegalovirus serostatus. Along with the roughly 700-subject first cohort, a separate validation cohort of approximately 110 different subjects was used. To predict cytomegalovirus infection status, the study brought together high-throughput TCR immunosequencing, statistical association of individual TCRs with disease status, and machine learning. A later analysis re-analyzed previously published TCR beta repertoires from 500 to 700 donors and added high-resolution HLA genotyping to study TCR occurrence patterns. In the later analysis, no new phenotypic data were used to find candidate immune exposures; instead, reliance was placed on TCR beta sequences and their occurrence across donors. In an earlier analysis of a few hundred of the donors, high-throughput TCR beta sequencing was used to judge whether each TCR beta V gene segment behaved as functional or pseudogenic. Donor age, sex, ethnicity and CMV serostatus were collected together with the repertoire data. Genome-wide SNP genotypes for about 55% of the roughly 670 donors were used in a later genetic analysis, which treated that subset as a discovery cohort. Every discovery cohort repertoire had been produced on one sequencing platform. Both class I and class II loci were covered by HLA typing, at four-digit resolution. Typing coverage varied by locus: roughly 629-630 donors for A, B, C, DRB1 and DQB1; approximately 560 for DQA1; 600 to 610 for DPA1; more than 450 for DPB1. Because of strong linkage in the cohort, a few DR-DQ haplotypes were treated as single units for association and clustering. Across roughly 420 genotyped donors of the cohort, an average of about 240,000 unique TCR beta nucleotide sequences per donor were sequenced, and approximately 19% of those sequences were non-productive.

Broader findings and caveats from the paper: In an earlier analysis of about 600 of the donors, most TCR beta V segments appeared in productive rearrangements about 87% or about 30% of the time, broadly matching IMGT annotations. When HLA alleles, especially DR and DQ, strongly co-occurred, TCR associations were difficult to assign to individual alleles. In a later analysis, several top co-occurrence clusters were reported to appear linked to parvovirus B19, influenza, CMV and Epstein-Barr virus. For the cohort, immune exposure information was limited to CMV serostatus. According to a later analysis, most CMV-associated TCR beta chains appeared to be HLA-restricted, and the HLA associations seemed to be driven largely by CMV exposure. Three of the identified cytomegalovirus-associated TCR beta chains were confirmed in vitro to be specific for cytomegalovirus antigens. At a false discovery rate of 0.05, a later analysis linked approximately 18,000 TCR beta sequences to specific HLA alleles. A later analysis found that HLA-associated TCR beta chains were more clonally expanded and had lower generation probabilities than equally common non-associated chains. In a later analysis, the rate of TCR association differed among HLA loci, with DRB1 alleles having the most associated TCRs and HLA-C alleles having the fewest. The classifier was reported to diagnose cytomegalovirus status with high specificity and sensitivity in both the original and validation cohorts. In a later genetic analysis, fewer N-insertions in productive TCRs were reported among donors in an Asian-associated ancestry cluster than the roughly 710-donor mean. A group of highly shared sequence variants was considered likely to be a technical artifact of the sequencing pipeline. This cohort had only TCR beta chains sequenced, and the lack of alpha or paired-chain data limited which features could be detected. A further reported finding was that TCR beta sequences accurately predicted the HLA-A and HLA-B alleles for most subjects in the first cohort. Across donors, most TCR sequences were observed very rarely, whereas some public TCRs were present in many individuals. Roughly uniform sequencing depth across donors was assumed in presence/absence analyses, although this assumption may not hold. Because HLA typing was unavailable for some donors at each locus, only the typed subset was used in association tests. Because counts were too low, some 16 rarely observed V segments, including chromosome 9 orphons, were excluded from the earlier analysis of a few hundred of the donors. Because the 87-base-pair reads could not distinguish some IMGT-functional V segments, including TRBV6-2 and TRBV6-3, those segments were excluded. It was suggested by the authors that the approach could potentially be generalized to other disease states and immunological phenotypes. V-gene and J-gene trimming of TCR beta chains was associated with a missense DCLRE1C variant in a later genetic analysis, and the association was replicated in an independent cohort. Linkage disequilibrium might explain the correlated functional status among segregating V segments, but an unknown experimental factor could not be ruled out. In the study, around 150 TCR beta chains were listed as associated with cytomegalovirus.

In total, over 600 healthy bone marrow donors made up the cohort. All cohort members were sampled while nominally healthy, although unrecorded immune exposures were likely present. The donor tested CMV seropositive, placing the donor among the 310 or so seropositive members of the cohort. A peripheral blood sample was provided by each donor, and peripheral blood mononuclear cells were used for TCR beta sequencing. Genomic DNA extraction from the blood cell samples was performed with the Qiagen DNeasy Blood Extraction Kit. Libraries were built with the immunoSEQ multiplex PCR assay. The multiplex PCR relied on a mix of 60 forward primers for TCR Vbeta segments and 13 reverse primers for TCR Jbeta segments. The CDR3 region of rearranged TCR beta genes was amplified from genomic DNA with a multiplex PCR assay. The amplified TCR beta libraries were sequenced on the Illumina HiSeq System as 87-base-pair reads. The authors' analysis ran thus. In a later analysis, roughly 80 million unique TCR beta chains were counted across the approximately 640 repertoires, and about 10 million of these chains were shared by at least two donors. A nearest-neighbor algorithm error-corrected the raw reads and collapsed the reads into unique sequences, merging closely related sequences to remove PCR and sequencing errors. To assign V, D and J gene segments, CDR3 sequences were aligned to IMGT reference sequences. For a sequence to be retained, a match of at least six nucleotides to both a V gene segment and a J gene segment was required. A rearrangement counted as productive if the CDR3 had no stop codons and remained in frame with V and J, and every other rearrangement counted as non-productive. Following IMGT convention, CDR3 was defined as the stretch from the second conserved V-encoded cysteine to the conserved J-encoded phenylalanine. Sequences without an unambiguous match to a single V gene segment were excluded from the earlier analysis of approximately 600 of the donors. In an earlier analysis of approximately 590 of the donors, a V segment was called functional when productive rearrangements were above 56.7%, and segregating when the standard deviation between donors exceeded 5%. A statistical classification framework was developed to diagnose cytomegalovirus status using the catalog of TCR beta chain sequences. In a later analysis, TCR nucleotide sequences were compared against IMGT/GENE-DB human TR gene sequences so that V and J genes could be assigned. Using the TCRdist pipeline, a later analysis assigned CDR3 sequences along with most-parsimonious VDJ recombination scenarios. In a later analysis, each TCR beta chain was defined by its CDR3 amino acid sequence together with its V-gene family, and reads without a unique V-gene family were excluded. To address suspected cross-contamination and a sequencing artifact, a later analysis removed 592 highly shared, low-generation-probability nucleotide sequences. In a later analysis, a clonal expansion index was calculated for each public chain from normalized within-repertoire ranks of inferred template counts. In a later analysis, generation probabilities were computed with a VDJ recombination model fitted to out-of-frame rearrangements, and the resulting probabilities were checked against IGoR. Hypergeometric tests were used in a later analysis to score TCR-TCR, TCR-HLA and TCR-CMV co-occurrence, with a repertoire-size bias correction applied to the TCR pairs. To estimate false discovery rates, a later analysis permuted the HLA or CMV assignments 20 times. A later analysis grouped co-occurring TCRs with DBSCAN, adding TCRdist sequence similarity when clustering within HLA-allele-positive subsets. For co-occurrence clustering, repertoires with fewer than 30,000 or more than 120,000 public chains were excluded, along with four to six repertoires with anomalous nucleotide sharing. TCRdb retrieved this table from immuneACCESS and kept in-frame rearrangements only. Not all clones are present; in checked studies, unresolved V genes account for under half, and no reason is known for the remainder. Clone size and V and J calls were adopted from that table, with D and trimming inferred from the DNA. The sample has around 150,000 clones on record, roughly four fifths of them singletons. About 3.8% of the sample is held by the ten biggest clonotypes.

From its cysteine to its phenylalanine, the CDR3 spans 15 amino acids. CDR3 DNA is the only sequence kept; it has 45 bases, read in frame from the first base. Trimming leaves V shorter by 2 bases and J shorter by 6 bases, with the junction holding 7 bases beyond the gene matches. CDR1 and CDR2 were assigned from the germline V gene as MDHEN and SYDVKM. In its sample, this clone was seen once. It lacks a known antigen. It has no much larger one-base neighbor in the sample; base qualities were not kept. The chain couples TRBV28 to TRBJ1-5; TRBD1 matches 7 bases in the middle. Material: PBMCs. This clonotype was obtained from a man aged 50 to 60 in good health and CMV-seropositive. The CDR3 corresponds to CASSLTDRVSQPQHF. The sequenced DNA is TGTGCCAGCAGTTTAACCGACAGGGTTAGTCAGCCCCAGCATTTT.